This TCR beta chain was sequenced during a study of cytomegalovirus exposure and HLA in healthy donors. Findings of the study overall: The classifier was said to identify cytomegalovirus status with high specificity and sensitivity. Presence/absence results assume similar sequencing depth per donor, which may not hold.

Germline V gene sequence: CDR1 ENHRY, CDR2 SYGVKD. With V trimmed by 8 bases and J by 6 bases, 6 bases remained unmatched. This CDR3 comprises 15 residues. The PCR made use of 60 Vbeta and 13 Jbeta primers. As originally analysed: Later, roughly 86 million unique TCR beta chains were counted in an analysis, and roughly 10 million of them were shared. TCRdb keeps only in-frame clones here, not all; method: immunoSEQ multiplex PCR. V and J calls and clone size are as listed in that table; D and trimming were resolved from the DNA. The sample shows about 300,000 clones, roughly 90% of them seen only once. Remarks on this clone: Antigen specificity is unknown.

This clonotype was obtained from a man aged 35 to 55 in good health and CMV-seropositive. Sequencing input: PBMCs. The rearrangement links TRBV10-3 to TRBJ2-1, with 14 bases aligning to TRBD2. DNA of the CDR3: TGTGCCATCTCCTCCGGGACTAGCGGGAGCAATGAGCAGTTCTTC. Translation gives CAISSGTSGSNEQFF.